These 21 T cell receptor beta chains were all obtained from the same sample, sequenced in a study of blood T cell repertoires in COVID-19. Using immunoSEQ multiplex PCR, the repertoire was profiled, and TCRdb retains in-frame clones only, with some absent. In the table there are over 80,000 clones, 87% of which are singletons. The sample was peripheral blood. The receptor source for this set is a human donor in a cohort sampled during active COVID-19.

The chain links TRBV2 to TRBJ2-7, with TRBD2 as a possible D gene (6 bases). Germline CDR1 and CDR2: SNHLY and FYNNEI. This CDR3 spans 11 amino acids. Trimming left V 10 bases short and J 2 bases short, with 9 bases between. The chain's CDR3 is CAISGAYEQYF. CDR3 DNA sequence: TGTGCCATCTCGGGGGCCTACGAGCAGTACTTC. Full variable domain (remainder filled in from reference TRBV2 and TRBJ2-7): EPEVTQTPSHQVTQMGQEVILRCVPISNHLYFYWYRQILGQKVEFLVSFYNNEISEKSEIFDDQFSVERPDGSNFTLKIRSTKLEDSAMYFCAISGAYEQYFGPGTRLTVT.

The V call is TRBV29-1, the J call TRBJ1-1; 7 bases are shared with TRBD1. Germline assignment: CDR1 SQVTM and CDR2 ANQGSEA. The CDR3 length is 13 residues. Losses at the gene ends were 6 bases for V and 5 bases for J; bases not matched to a gene: 9. CDR3 in DNA: TGCAGCGTATCTCGACCAGGGGGAACTGAAGCTTTCTTT. Translated: CSVSRPGGTEAFF.

The chain employs TRBV5-5 and TRBJ1-1; maybe TRBD1 (5 bases). The CDR3 extends over 13 amino acids. Trimming pared 4 bases from V and 1 base from J, leaving 8 bases between. Germline V gene data show CDR1 as SGHKS and CDR2 as YYEKEE (reference sequence). The CDR3 nucleotides read TGTGCCAGCAGCAGCAGGGCGAACACTGAAGCTTTCTTT. Translated: CASSSRANTEAFF.

The gene calls are TRBV19 and TRBJ1-5; D perhaps matches TRBD1 (6 bases). V gave up 9 bases and J gave up 7 bases, with 22 bases separating them. Per germline, CDR1 LNHDA and CDR2 SQIVND (reference sequence). This CDR3 has 15 amino acids. CDR3 loop: CASLPQDRLAQPQHF. The CDR3 bases are TGTGCCAGCCTCCCCCAGGACAGACTAGCGCAGCCCCAGCATTTT. The full variable domain, completed using reference TRBV19 and TRBJ1-5, is DGGITQSPKYLFRKEGQNVTLSCEQNLNHDAMYWYRQDPGQGLRLIYYSQIVNDFQKGDIAEGYSVSREKKESFPLTVTSAQKNPTAFYLCASLPQDRLAQPQHFGDGTRLSIL.

This rearrangement joins TRBV18 to TRBJ1-1; TRBD1 aligns across 12 bases. Germline V CDR1 and CDR2: KGHSH, LQKENI. Trimming removed 5 bases from V and 4 bases from J; junction bases left unmatched: 8. CDR3 length: 16 amino acids. The CDR3 DNA sequence: TGTGCCAGCTCAACGGGACAGGGGGCGAGGAGCACTGAAGCTTTCTTT. Its translation: CASSTGQGARSTEAFF. The full variable domain, its missing parts supplied by reference TRBV18 and TRBJ1-1, is NAGVMQNPRHLVRRRGQEARLRCSPMKGHSHVYWYRQLPEEGLKFMVYLQKENIIDESGMPKERFSAEFPKEGPSILRIQQVVRGDSAAYFCASSTGQGARSTEAFFGQGTRLTVV.

This sequence joins TRBV7-2 and TRBJ2-3; TRBD2 agrees at 12 bases. The CDR3 loop spans 19 amino acids. The germline gives CDR1 SGHTA, CDR2 FQGNSA. V lost 5 bases to trimming and J lost 3 bases; unmatched junction nucleotides: 15. CDR3 nucleotide sequence: TGTGCCAGCAGCCTTCGGACTAGCGGGACCTCTAGAAGAACAGATACGCAGTATTTT. This codes for CASSLRTSGTSRRTDTQYF. Drawing the rest from reference TRBV7-2 and TRBJ2-3, the complete variable domain is GAGVSQSPSNKVTEKGKDVELRCDPISGHTALYWYRQSLGQGLEFLIYFQGNSAPDKSGLPSDRFSAERTGGSVSTLTIQRTQQEDSAVYLCASSLRTSGTSRRTDTQYFGPGTRLTVL.

The rearrangement joins TRBV4-2 to TRBJ2-2; D gene unclear. Trimming took 0 bases from V and 4 from J, leaving 9 bases between them. Germline CDR1 reads LGHNA; CDR2 reads YNFKEQ. This CDR3 has 15 amino acids. The CDR3 loop is CASSQDETSTGELFF. DNA for the CDR3: TGTGCCAGCAGCCAAGATGAGACAAGCACCGGGGAGCTGTTTTTT.

V usage is TRBV25-1 and J usage is TRBJ1-2; TRBD1 agrees at 7 bases. Per germline, CDR1 MGHDK and CDR2 SYGVNS. V dropped 2 bases and J dropped 2; count of bases not matched to a gene: 2. The CDR3 covers 14 residues. CDR3 protein: CASSEPGGNYGYTF. As DNA, the CDR3 is TGTGCCAGCAGTGAACCAGGGGGGAACTATGGCTACACCTTC.

This clone was observed a single time. The CDR3 nucleotides are TGCGCCAGCAGCTTGGCAGGATCGGACATTCAGTACTTC. Amino acid sequence: CASSLAGSDIQYF. V and J are TRBV5-1 and TRBJ2-4; D gene uncertain. Germline CDR1 is SGHRS and CDR2 is YFSETQ. Trimming took 0 bases from V and 8 from J, leaving 9 bases between them. This CDR3 comprises 13 residues.

This sequence joins TRBV4-2 and TRBJ2-3; TRBD2 might be the D (5 bases). The CDR3 totals 15 residues. Trimming stripped 0 bases from V and 7 bases from J, with 14 bases between. Germline assignment: CDR1 LGHNA and CDR2 YNFKEQ. The CDR3 DNA sequence: TGTGCCAGCAGCCAAGAAAGGCTAGCACCGCATACGCAGTATTTT. Translating it yields CASSQERLAPHTQYF.

The chain carries TRBV19 and TRBJ2-7; 9 nucleotides line up with TRBD1. Trimming removed 5 bases from V and 0 bases from J; junction bases left unmatched: 5. Germline V lookup: CDR1 LNHDA, CDR2 SQIVND (reference sequence). The CDR3 loop spans 15 amino acids. The CDR3: CASSSGTGSSYEQYF. In nucleotides, the CDR3 is TGTGCCAGTAGTTCCGGGACAGGGAGCTCCTACGAGCAGTACTTC.

There are a few counts of this clone. The chain carries TRBV6-1 and TRBJ1-2, with 10 positions matching TRBD1. V lost 1 base, J lost 5 bases, and 4 bases stayed unmatched. The CDR3 is 15 residues long. The germline CDR1 and CDR2 sequences are MNHNS and SASEGT. CDR3 DNA: TGTGCCAGCAGTGAAGGACAGGGGGCTTGGTATGGCTACACCTTC. Amino acid sequence: CASSEGQGAWYGYTF.

This clone appeared a single time. CDR3 amino acids: CASSALTSGNTDTQYF. CDR3 nucleotide sequence: TGTGCCAGCAGTGCACTGACTAGCGGGAACACAGATACGCAGTATTTT. This sequence joins TRBV25-1 and TRBJ2-3, with 11 bases identical to TRBD2. The trim removed 4 bases at V and 2 bases at J, leaving 5 bases unmatched. This CDR3 is built from 16 residues. CDR1 is MGHDK, CDR2 SYGVNS, per germline. The full variable domain, rest sourced from reference TRBV25-1 and TRBJ2-3, is EADIYQTPRYLVIGTGKKITLECSQTMGHDKMYWYQQDPGMELHLIHYSYGVNSTEKGDLSSESTVSRIRTEHFPLTLESARPSHTSQYLCASSALTSGNTDTQYFGPGTRLTVL.

V is TRBV11-2 and J is TRBJ2-5, with D possibly being TRBD2 (5 bases). The CDR3 has 13 residues. Trimming removed 5 bases from V and 2 bases from J, with 9 bases in between. CDR1 and CDR2 from the germline V gene are SGHAT and FQNNGV. DNA of the CDR3: TGTGCCAGCAGCCGCGGACTGCAAGAGACCCAGTACTTC. Its protein is CASSRGLQETQYF.

The rearrangement uses TRBV7-8 and TRBJ2-2, with TRBD2 as a possible D gene (6 bases). This CDR3 comprises 15 residues. V was cut by 6 bases and J by 4 bases, with 15 bases left in between. The germline gives CDR1 SGHVS, CDR2 FQNEAQ. CDR3 amino acids: CASRSGGVGTGELFF. Written as DNA, the CDR3 is TGTGCCAGCAGATCCGGCGGGGTGGGCACCGGGGAGCTGTTTTTT.

J is TRBJ1-3 and V is TRBV5-4; 7 bases are a match to TRBD1. CDR3 length: 16 residues. Trimming took 4 bases from V and 0 from J; bases not matched to a gene: 7. CDR1 is SGHNT, CDR2 YYREEE, per germline (reference sequence). For the CDR3, the DNA is TGTGCCAGCAGCCGCGGACAGGCGAACTCTGGAAACACCATATATTTT. Encoded protein: CASSRGQANSGNTIYF.

V usage is TRBV28 and J usage is TRBJ1-4; 7 bases line up with TRBD1. The ends lost 6 bases at V and 11 bases at J; junction bases unmatched: 3. The CDR3 spans 11 residues. CDR1 MDHEN and CDR2 SYDVKM come from the germline V gene. The CDR3 protein is CASSKGAKLFF. The CDR3 nucleotides read TGTGCCAGCAGCAAGGGGGCGAAACTGTTTTTT.

The rearrangement links TRBV5-4 to TRBJ2-7, with 9 nucleotides matching TRBD2. CDR3 size: 14 residues. With V trimmed by 4 bases and J by 3 bases, 5 bases remained unmatched. CDR1 is SGHNT and CDR2 is YYREEE in the germline V gene (reference sequence). The CDR3 DNA is TGTGCCAGCAGCGTGGGACTAGCTAACTACGAGCAGTACTTC. Encoded protein: CASSVGLANYEQYF.

The V gene is TRBV27, the J gene TRBJ2-1; D gene uncertain. Germline V lookup: CDR1 MNHEY, CDR2 SMNVEV (reference sequence). The germline V and J ends were trimmed by 2 bases and 10 bases, with 27 bases remaining between them. This CDR3 is 18 amino acids long. CDR3: CASSLRRPAGVRLGEQFF. The CDR3 region has the DNA TGTGCCAGCAGTTTACGGCGTCCGGCCGGAGTACGATTAGGCGAGCAGTTCTTC.

This chain links TRBV4-1 with TRBJ1-1, with D unresolved. V was shortened by 1 base and J by 8 bases, with 23 bases between the two germline ends. This CDR3 region has 17 residues. Germline CDR1 and CDR2: MGHRA and YSYEKL. This CDR3 is CASSQGGSRGVYVEAFF. The CDR3 bases are TGCGCCAGCAGCCAAGGAGGATCCCGCGGGGTTTATGTAGAAGCTTTCTTT.

Details on this clone: A read error may account for a junction end that differs from germline. The V gene is TRBV2, the J gene TRBJ1-3, with D unresolved. This CDR3 comprises 11 residues. Germline V gives CDR1 SNHLY, CDR2 FYNNEI. In DNA form, the CDR3 reads TGTGCCAGCAGGGAAGAGAGCACCATATATTTT. Translation: CASREESTIYF.